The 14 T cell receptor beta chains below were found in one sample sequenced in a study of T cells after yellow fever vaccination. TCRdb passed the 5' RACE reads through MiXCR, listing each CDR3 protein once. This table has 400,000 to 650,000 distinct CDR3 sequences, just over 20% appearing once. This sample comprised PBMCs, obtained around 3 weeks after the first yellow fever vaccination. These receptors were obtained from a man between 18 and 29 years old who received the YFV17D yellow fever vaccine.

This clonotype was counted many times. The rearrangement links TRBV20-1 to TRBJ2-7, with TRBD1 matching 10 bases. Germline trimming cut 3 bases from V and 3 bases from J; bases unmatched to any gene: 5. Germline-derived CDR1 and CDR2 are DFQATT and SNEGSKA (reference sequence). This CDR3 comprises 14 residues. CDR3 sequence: CSASPRTGGYEQYF. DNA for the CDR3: TGCAGTGCTAGCCCAAGGACAGGGGGCTACGAGCAGTACTTC.

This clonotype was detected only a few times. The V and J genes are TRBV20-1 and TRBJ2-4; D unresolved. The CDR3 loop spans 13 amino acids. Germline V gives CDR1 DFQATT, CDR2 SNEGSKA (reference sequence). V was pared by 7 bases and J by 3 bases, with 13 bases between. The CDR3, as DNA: TGCAGTGAGCATGGGGATGGCAAAAACATTCAGTACTTC. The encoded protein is CSEHGDGKNIQYF.

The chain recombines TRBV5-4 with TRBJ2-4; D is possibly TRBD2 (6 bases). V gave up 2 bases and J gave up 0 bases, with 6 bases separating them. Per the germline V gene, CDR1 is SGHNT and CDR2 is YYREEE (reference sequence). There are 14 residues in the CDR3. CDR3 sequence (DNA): TGTGCCAGCAGCTTCGGGAGAGCCAAAAACATTCAGTACTTC. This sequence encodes CASSFGRAKNIQYF.

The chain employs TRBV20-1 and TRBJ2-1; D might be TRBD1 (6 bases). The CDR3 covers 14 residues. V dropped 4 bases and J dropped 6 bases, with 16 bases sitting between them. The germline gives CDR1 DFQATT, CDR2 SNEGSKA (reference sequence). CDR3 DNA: TGCAGTGCTACCACCATTCGACAGGCCAATGAGCAGTTCTTC. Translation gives CSATTIRQANEQFF.

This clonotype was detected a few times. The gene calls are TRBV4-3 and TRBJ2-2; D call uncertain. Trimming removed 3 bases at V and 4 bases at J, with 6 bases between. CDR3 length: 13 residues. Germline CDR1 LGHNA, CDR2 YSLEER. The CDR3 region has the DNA TGCGCCAGCAGCCACAGGATCACCGGGGAGCTGTTTTTT. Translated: CASSHRITGELFF.

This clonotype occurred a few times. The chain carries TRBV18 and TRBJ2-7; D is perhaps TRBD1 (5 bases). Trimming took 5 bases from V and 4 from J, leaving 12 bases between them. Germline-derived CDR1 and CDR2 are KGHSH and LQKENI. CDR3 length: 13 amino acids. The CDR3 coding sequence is TGTGCCAGCTCATCTACTACAGGTTACGAGCAGTACTTC. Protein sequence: CASSSTTGYEQYF.

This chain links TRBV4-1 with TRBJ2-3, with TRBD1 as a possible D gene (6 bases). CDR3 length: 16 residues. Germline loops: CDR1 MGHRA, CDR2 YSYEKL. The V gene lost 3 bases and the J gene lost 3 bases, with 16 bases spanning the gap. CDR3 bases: TGCGCCAGCAGCCATTACTTCCGACAGGAGACAGATACGCAGTATTTT. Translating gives CASSHYFRQETDTQYF.

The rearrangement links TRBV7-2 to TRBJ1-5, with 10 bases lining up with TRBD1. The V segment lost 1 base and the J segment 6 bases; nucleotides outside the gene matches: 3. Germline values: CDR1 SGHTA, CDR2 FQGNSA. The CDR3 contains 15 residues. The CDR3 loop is CASSLGQGAGQPQHF. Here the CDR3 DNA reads TGTGCCAGCAGCTTAGGACAGGGGGCAGGTCAGCCCCAGCATTTT. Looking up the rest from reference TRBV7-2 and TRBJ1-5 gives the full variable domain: GAGVSQSPSNKVTEKGKDVELRCDPISGHTALYWYRQSLGQGLEFLIYFQGNSAPDKSGLPSDRFSAERTGGSVSTLTIQRTQQEDSAVYLCASSLGQGAGQPQHFGDGTRLSIL.

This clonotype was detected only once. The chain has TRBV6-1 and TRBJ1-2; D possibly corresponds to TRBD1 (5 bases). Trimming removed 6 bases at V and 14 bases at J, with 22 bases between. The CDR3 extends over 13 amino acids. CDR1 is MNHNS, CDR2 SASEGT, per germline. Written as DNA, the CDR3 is TGTGCCAGCAGCCAGAAGAAGTTGGGGCTAAGGACCTTC. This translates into CASSQKKLGLRTF.

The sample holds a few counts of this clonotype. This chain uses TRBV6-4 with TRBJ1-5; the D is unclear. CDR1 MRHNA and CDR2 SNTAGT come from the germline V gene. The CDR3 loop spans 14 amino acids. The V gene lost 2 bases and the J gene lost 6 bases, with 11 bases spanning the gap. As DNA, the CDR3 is TGTGCCAGCAGTGACGCAGGTCTTGTTCAGCCCCAGCATTTT. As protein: CASSDAGLVQPQHF.

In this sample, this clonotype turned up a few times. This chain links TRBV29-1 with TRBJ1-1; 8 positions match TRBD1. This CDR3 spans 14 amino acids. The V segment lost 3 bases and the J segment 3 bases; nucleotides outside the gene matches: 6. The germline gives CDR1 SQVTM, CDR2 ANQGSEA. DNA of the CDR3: TGCAGCGTTGAGTACAGGGGGGGAGACACTGAAGCTTTCTTT. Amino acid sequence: CSVEYRGGDTEAFF.

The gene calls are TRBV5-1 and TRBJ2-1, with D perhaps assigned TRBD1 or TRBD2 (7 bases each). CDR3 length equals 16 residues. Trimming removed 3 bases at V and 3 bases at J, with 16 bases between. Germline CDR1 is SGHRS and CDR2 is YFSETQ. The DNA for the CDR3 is TGCGCCAGCAGCTCCCAAGCGGGGACAGTCTACAATGAGCAGTTCTTC. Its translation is CASSSQAGTVYNEQFF.

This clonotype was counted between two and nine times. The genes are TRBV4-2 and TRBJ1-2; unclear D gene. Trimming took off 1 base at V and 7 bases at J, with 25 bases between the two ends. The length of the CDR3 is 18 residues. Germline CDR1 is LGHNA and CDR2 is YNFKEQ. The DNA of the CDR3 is TGTGCCAGCAGCCAAGTCAATGAAGCTACCGCTTTGAGAAGTGGCTACACCTTC. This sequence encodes CASSQVNEATALRSGYTF.

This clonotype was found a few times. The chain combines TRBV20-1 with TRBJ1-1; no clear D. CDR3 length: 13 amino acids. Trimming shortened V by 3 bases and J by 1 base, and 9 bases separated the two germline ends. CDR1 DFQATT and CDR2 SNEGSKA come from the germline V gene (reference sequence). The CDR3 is CSASGRWNTEAFF. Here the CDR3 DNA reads TGCAGTGCTAGCGGCAGATGGAACACTGAAGCTTTCTTT.